The 23 T cell receptor beta chains reported below all come from one sample, sequenced in a study of cytomegalovirus exposure and HLA in healthy donors. The study ran its PCR with 60 Vbeta and 13 Jbeta primers. Measured with immunoSEQ multiplex PCR; TCRdb has only the in-frame clones, and not every one. Of about 130,000 clones in the sample, about 74% were seen once. The sample consisted of PBMCs. Receptor source: a woman aged 50 to 65 in good health and CMV-seropositive.

In DNA form, the CDR3 reads TGTGCCATCAGTGAGTCGATGGGGGGGCGGGGCTACAATGAGCAGTTCTTC. Translating it yields CAISESMGGRGYNEQFF. This chain connects TRBV10-3 to TRBJ2-1; D might be TRBD2 (7 bases). In germline, CDR1 is ENHRY, CDR2 SYGVKD. The V end was cut by 0 bases, the J end by 3 bases, with 15 bases between. The CDR3 is 17 residues long.

The chain recombines TRBV11-2 with TRBJ2-1, with 10 bases lining up with TRBD2. The J segment lost 0 bases and the V segment lost 2 bases, leaving 10 bases of the junction unmatched. Germline V gene sequence: CDR1 SGHAT, CDR2 FQNNGV. This CDR3 comprises 19 residues. CDR3 amino acids: CASSLTSSGGQSSYNEQFF. CDR3 nucleotide sequence: TGTGCCAGCAGCTTAACCTCTAGCGGGGGCCAGAGCTCCTACAATGAGCAGTTCTTC. The complete variable domain, with remaining parts taken from reference TRBV11-2 and TRBJ2-1, reads EAGVAQSPRYKIIEKRQSVAFWCNPISGHATLYWYQQILGQGPKLLIQFQNNGVVDDSQLPKDRFSAERLKGVDSTLKIQPAKLEDSAVYLCASSLTSSGGQSSYNEQFFGPGTRLTVL.

This chain uses TRBV6-5 with TRBJ2-7; D is perhaps TRBD2 (5 bases). Germline V gene sequence: CDR1 MNHEY, CDR2 SVGAGI. V lost 5 bases, J lost 3 bases, and 14 bases lay in between. CDR3 length: 14 amino acids. DNA of the CDR3: TGTGCCAGCAGTGAGAGGCACGAGGGCTACGAGCAGTACTTC. Translation: CASSERHEGYEQYF.

This chain joins TRBV21-1 and TRBJ2-1; the tabulated D call, TRBD2, remains unverified against the DNA. TRBV21-1 is a listed pseudogene. CDR3 length equals 23 residues. The CDR3 region has the DNA TGTGCCAGCAGCAAAGGCCCAACGGACTGGAGCGGGGGGCCGACGGGCTCCTACAATGAGCAGTTCTTC. Encoded protein: CASSKGPTDWSGGPTGSYNEQFF.

The genes are TRBV5-4 and TRBJ1-2; 9 nucleotides align to TRBD1. V dropped 1 base and J dropped 7; count of bases not matched to a gene: 14. This CDR3 has 17 residues. The germline V gene encodes CDR1 SGHNT and CDR2 YYREEE (reference sequence). In DNA form, the CDR3 reads TGTGCCAGCAGCTTGTTTATGATACAGGGGGCTAAGTCTGGCTACACCTTC. It yields the protein CASSLFMIQGAKSGYTF.

This clone was picked up a small number of times. The J gene is TRBJ2-1, the V gene TRBV5-1, with TRBD2 matching 7 bases. The germline CDR1 and CDR2 sequences are SGHRS and YFSETQ. CDR3 length: 16 residues. The V and J ends lost 4 bases and 0 bases, in that order; junction bases with no gene match: 7. CDR3 amino acids: CASSLTSVSSYNEQFF. Here the CDR3 DNA reads TGCGCCAGCAGCCTTACTAGCGTAAGCTCCTACAATGAGCAGTTCTTC.

CDR3 in amino acids: CASSLGLAASGEQYF. The DNA for the CDR3 is TGTGCCAGCAGTTTAGGACTAGCGGCCTCAGGCGAGCAGTACTTC. The chain recombines TRBV6-6 with TRBJ2-7; 10 bases map to TRBD2. V lost 4 bases, J lost 6 bases, and 9 bases stayed unmatched. The CDR3 contains 15 residues. CDR1 MNHNY and CDR2 SVGAGI come from the germline V gene (reference sequence).

The chain recombines TRBV5-1 with TRBJ1-2, with D possibly TRBD1 on 5 matching bases. CDR3 size: 15 residues. Looked up from germline, CDR1 is SGHRS and CDR2 is YFSETQ. V lost 3 bases and J lost 7, with 19 bases in between. The CDR3 sequence is CASSSGSSRVAGYTF. The CDR3 DNA reads TGCGCCAGCAGCTCGGGTAGTTCCAGGGTGGCTGGCTACACCTTC.

This clone was observed a single time. The chain has TRBV6-1 and TRBJ1-6; perhaps TRBD1 as D (5 bases). The CDR3 contains 15 residues. The V gene lost 2 bases and the J gene lost 1 base, with 6 bases spanning the gap. Germline V gene data show CDR1 as MNHNS and CDR2 as SASEGT. The CDR3 here is CASSEPGSYNSPLHF. The DNA for the CDR3 is TGTGCCAGCAGTGAACCAGGGTCCTATAATTCACCCCTCCACTTT.

The chain combines TRBV7-3 with TRBJ2-7; a weak D match, TRBD1 (6 bases). Germline CDR1 SGHTA, CDR2 FQGTGA. This CDR3 region has 15 residues. Trimming cost V 4 bases and J 1 base, with 14 bases left between them. This CDR3 reads CASSSRDKSSYEQYF. CDR3 nucleotide sequence: TGTGCCAGCAGCTCCCGGGACAAAAGTTCCTACGAGCAGTACTTC. Supplemented by reference TRBV7-3 and TRBJ2-7, the full variable domain reads GAGVSQTPSNKVTEKGKYVELRCDPISGHTALYWYRQSLGQGPEFLIYFQGTGAADDSGLPNDRFFAVRPEGSVSTLKIQRTERGDSAVYLCASSSRDKSSYEQYFGPGTRLTVT.

The V call is TRBV19, the J call TRBJ1-6, with TRBD1 as a possible D gene (6 bases). This CDR3 is built from 16 residues. The germline V gene encodes CDR1 LNHDA and CDR2 SQIVND (reference sequence). The germline V and J ends were trimmed by 6 bases and 7 bases, with 19 bases remaining between them. The CDR3 region is CASRTGQTEGNSPLHF. The CDR3 nucleotides are TGTGCCAGTAGAACAGGACAGACCGAGGGGAATTCACCCCTCCACTTT.

V and J are TRBV2 and TRBJ2-3; no clear D gene. Trimming pared 5 bases from V and 3 bases from J, leaving 12 bases between. This CDR3 contains 14 residues. CDR1 is SNHLY, CDR2 FYNNEI, per germline. The CDR3 here is CASSPATRTDTQYF. The CDR3 DNA follows: TGTGCCAGCAGTCCCGCGACACGTACAGATACGCAGTATTTT. Full variable domain (rest looked up from reference TRBV2 and TRBJ2-3): EPEVTQTPSHQVTQMGQEVILRCVPISNHLYFYWYRQILGQKVEFLVSFYNNEISEKSEIFDDQFSVERPDGSNFTLKIRSTKLEDSAMYFCASSPATRTDTQYFGPGTRLTVL.

This chain uses TRBV11-3 with TRBJ2-2; tentatively, D is TRBD1 (6 bases). The V gene's germline CDR1 is SGHNT and CDR2 YENEEA. The CDR3 extends over 15 amino acids. The ends were cut back, 7 bases at V and 1 base at J, with 13 bases in the middle. CDR3 nucleotide sequence: TGTGCCAGCACTATTGGGGGCGAGAACACCGGGGAGCTGTTTTTT. It codes for CASTIGGENTGELFF.

The chain links TRBV19 to TRBJ1-6; TRBD1 might be the D (5 bases). CDR1 and CDR2 (germline): LNHDA, SQIVND (reference sequence). The CDR3 runs to 11 residues. V lost 3 bases, J lost 14 bases, and 8 bases lay in between. The CDR3 DNA sequence: TGTGCCAGTAGTATGGGGCAGGCCCTCCACTTT. It yields the protein CASSMGQALHF.

The chain carries TRBV6-1 and TRBJ1-1; the D is unclear. This CDR3 contains 12 residues. V gave up 6 bases and J gave up 6 bases, with 11 bases separating them. Germline CDR1 reads MNHNS; CDR2 reads SASEGT. CDR3 protein: CASSLIPAEAFF. The CDR3 DNA sequence: TGTGCCAGCAGCTTGATTCCAGCTGAAGCTTTCTTT.

The V and J genes are TRBV9 and TRBJ1-1, with D unresolved. The ends were cut back, 4 bases at V and 4 bases at J, with 11 bases in the middle. The V gene's germline CDR1 is SGDLS and CDR2 YYNGEE. The CDR3 is 13 amino acids. In DNA form, the CDR3 reads TGTGCCAGCAGCCCTCCCGGTAGCACTGAAGCTTTCTTT. Encoded protein: CASSPPGSTEAFF.

The chain has TRBV11-2 and TRBJ1-4, with 8 bases aligning to TRBD1. This CDR3 comprises 17 residues. V lost 5 bases to trimming and J lost 7 bases; unmatched junction nucleotides: 15. Germline V lookup: CDR1 SGHAT, CDR2 FQNNGV. The CDR3 here is CASSQYRGRGVIEKLFF. The DNA of the CDR3 is TGTGCCAGCAGCCAATACAGGGGGAGGGGCGTTATTGAAAAACTGTTTTTT.

V and J are TRBV6-1 and TRBJ1-1; a possible D gene is TRBD1 (6 bases). CDR3 length equals 15 residues. The ends were cut back, 2 bases at V and 6 bases at J, with 16 bases in the middle. The germline CDR1 and CDR2 sequences are MNHNS and SASEGT. As DNA, the CDR3 is TGTGCCAGCAGTGAATATCCAGGGGCGAATGCTGAAGCTTTCTTT. It yields the protein CASSEYPGANAEAFF.

The chain couples TRBV6-5 to TRBJ2-2; 12 bases are a match to TRBD2. The V segment lost 0 bases and the J segment 6 bases; nucleotides outside the gene matches: 2. Germline values: CDR1 MNHEY, CDR2 SVGAGI. This CDR3 is 16 amino acids long. The CDR3 spells CASSYSLAGGPGELFF. The CDR3 DNA follows: TGTGCCAGCAGTTACTCCCTAGCGGGGGGGCCCGGGGAGCTGTTTTTT.

V is TRBV12-5 and J is TRBJ2-5; D may be TRBD1 (6 bases). CDR1 and CDR2 from the germline V gene are LGHNT and FRNRAP. V was cut by 6 bases and J by 5 bases, with 16 bases left in between. The CDR3 is made up of 14 amino acids. This CDR3 is CASGAGQNLETQYF. The CDR3 DNA is TGTGCTAGTGGCGCCGGACAGAATCTCGAGACCCAGTACTTC.

This clone was seen only a few times. The CDR3 loop reads CASSQGGGGGEQFF. The CDR3 nucleotides read TGTGCCAGCAGCCAAGGCGGCGGGGGTGGTGAGCAGTTCTTC. The chain links TRBV16 to TRBJ2-1, with 7 bases fitting TRBD2. The CDR3 has 14 residues. Germline trimming cut 2 bases from V and 9 bases from J; bases unmatched to any gene: 7. In germline, CDR1 is KGHSY, CDR2 FQNENV.

V usage is TRBV6-5 and J usage is TRBJ2-1; TRBD2 might be the D (6 bases). CDR1 and CDR2 from the germline V gene are MNHEY and SVGAGI. Trimming shortened V by 8 bases and J by 5 bases, and 10 bases separated the two germline ends. The CDR3 has 12 residues. CDR3 protein: CASRGANNEQFF. In DNA form, the CDR3 reads TGTGCCAGCCGCGGGGCTAACAATGAGCAGTTCTTC.

This clone was counted once. This chain joins TRBV5-1 and TRBJ2-1; D perhaps matches TRBD2 (6 bases). Germline V gives CDR1 SGHRS, CDR2 YFSETQ. Trimming left V 5 bases short and J 3 bases short, with 18 bases between. The CDR3 consists of 16 residues. The CDR3 DNA reads TGCGCCAGCAGTTTGTATCTGGGGGAGGTCTACAATGAGCAGTTCTTC. Translating gives CASSLYLGEVYNEQFF.